Listed below are T cell receptor beta chains from one sample, sequenced in a study of T cell responses to AZD1222 COVID-19 vaccine. Measured with immunoSEQ multiplex PCR; TCRdb has only the in-frame clones, and not every one. Among some 120,000 clones listed, 88% were seen once. This material consisted of peripheral blood, taken on day 0 of MenACWY control vaccination. These receptors came from an adult in good health. The CDR3 runs from the conserved cysteine through the conserved F or W. The D gene is left open where the match is weak. Where a row states a size, it is once, few, many or the class of an expanded clone; other rows omit it.

V	J	size	D	DNA	CDR3
TRBV28	TRBJ2-1	NA	TRBD1	TGTGCCAGCACCCATTCCGGGACAGGGGGCTTCAATGAGCAGTTCTTC	CASTHSGTGGFNEQFF
TRBV2	TRBJ1-2	NA	NA	TGTGCCAGCAGTGAACAAAGAGCGGACGGCTACACCTTC	CASSEQRADGYTF
TRBV4-1	TRBJ1-1	NA	NA	TGCGCCAGCAGCCTCAGGGAGGCCCTGACTGAAGCTTTCTTT	CASSLREALTEAFF
TRBV9	TRBJ2-7	NA	NA	TGTGCCAGCAGCGTATTGGAGCGTTCCGCCGAGCAGTACTTC	CASSVLERSAEQYF
TRBV15	TRBJ2-7	NA	NA	TGTGCCACCAGCGTCGGACGGAGCTCCTACGAGCAGTACTTC	CATSVGRSSYEQYF
TRBV29-1	TRBJ1-1	NA	NA	TGCAGCGTTTCCCAGACTGGGACTGAAGCTTTCTTT	CSVSQTGTEAFF
TRBV28	TRBJ2-7	NA	NA	TGTGCCGGCAGTATGACAGGAACGACCTACGAGCAGTACTTC	CAGSMTGTTYEQYF
TRBV9	TRBJ2-7	NA	TRBD2	TGTGCCAGCAGCTTTGGACTAGCGGCACTACGAGAGCAGTACTTC	CASSFGLAALREQYF
TRBV19	TRBJ1-1	once	TRBD1	TGTGCCAGTAGTGGCTGGGACAGGGATCGTGATGAAGCTTTCTTT	CASSGWDRDRDEAFF
TRBV28	TRBJ1-1	NA	NA	TGTGCCAGCAGCCCTGGGGGCGGGACTGAAGCTTTCTTT	CASSPGGGTEAFF
TRBV4-1	TRBJ2-7	NA	NA	TGCGCCAGCAGCCAGGAGGAAGATGACGAGCAGTACTTC	CASSQEEDDEQYF
TRBV2	TRBJ2-5	NA	TRBD1	TGTGCCAGCTTCAGGGGGCAACAGACCCAGTACTTC	CASFRGQQTQYF
TRBV9	TRBJ1-4	few	NA	TGTGCCAGCAGCGTAGGGGACGTGCCAACTAATGAAAAACTGTTTTTT	CASSVGDVPTNEKLFF
TRBV29-1	TRBJ2-7	NA	TRBD1	TGCAGCGTCGCAGGACAGGTCACCTACGAGCAGTACTTC	CSVAGQVTYEQYF
TRBV18	TRBJ1-2	once	TRBD1	TGTGCCAGCTCACCGGGGACAGGGCGGATCGACTATGGCTACACCTTC	CASSPGTGRIDYGYTF
TRBV24-1	TRBJ1-2	NA	NA	TGTGCCACCAGTATTGGACTGACCTATGGCTACACCTTC	CATSIGLTYGYTF
TRBV15	TRBJ2-1	once	NA	TGTGCCACCAGCAGAGATCCTGGGGATGAGCAGTTCTTC	CATSRDPGDEQFF
TRBV28	TRBJ2-7	NA	TRBD1	TGTGCCAGCACTACCGGGACAGGGGCCTACGAGCAGTACTTC	CASTTGTGAYEQYF
TRBV5-6	TRBJ1-1	NA	TRBD1	TGTGCCAGCAGCCTAGGACAGGGGACTCTGAACACTGAAGCTTTCTTT	CASSLGQGTLNTEAFF
TRBV7-2	TRBJ1-1	NA	NA	TGTGCCAGCAGCTTAGGAACAGGGACCGGGAACACTGAAGCTTTCTTT	CASSLGTGTGNTEAFF
TRBV6-2/TRBV6-3	TRBJ2-3	NA	TRBD1	TGTGCCAGCAGTCTGGACAGGGGTGGCACAGATACGCAGTATTTT	CASSLDRGGTDTQYF
TRBV9	TRBJ2-7	NA	TRBD1	TGTGCCAGCAGCGCCGGGACAGGGTTGTACGAGCAGTACTTC	CASSAGTGLYEQYF
TRBV5-1	TRBJ2-5	NA	NA	TGCGCCAGCAGCTTGGGAGGGGTGGAGACCCAGTACTTC	CASSLGGVETQYF
TRBV19	TRBJ2-5	NA	NA	TGTGCCAGTAGTCGGACTCTGATGGAGACCCAGTACTTC	CASSRTLMETQYF
TRBV2	TRBJ2-2	once	NA	TGTGCCAGCACCGAACCCCCTTCCGGGGAGCTGTTTTTT	CASTEPPSGELFF
TRBV30	TRBJ1-5	NA	NA	TGTGCCTGGAACGGGGACAGCAATCAGCCCCAGCATTTT	CAWNGDSNQPQHF
TRBV9	TRBJ2-4	NA	NA	TGTGCCAGCAGCGGAGGGACATCCAAAAACATTCAGTACTTC	CASSGGTSKNIQYF
TRBV14	TRBJ1-4	NA	NA	TGTGCCAGCAGTTCGTATTCTCGAGGGGCTAATGAAAAACTGTTTTTT	CASSSYSRGANEKLFF
TRBV27	TRBJ1-5	NA	NA	TGTGCCAGCAGCCAATCGGGGGGCGCGGGTCAGCCCCAGCATTTT	CASSQSGGAGQPQHF
TRBV28	TRBJ1-3	NA	NA	TGTGCCAGCAGTCTTTTTACAGGGATTCTCTCTGGAAACACCATATATTTT	CASSLFTGILSGNTIYF
TRBV18	TRBJ1-1	NA	NA	TGTGCCAGCCGGGGGGAGTTGATGAACACTGAAGCTTTCTTT	CASRGELMNTEAFF
TRBV11-2	TRBJ2-4	NA	TRBD1	TGTGCCAGCAGCTTAGGGACAGGGGGTTCCAAAAACATTCAGTACTTC	CASSLGTGGSKNIQYF
TRBV6-5	TRBJ2-7	NA	TRBD2	TGTGCCAGCAGTTACTCGAGTTTGCGGGAGGGTTACGAGCAGTACTTC	CASSYSSLREGYEQYF
TRBV2	TRBJ2-2	NA	NA	TGTGCCAAGGGTGGCAGGAGCGGGGAGCTGTTTTTT	CAKGGRSGELFF
TRBV2	TRBJ1-5	NA	TRBD1	TGTGCCAGCAGTGGGAGCGGACAGGGATATCAGCCCCAGCATTTT	CASSGSGQGYQPQHF
TRBV7-2	TRBJ2-2	NA	TRBD1	TGTGCCAGCAGCCCGGCAGGGGGTGACACCGGGGAGCTGTTTTTT	CASSPAGGDTGELFF
TRBV5-1	TRBJ1-5	NA	TRBD1	TGCGCCAGCAGCTTGGAGGCAGGGGGTCAGCCCCAGCATTTT	CASSLEAGGQPQHF
TRBV24-1	TRBJ2-7	NA	TRBD1	TGTGCCACCAGTGATGGAGGGACAGGGACCTACGAGCAGTACTTC	CATSDGGTGTYEQYF
TRBV5-1	TRBJ1-6	NA	TRBD1	TGCGCCAGCAGCTTCCAGGGCACAGGGGGCGCGAATTCACCCCTCCACTTT	CASSFQGTGGANSPLHF
TRBV7-2	TRBJ2-7	few	NA	TGTGCCAGCAGTCGGGACGCCCGGAACGAGCAGTACTTC	CASSRDARNEQYF
TRBV19	TRBJ2-5	once	TRBD2	TGTGCCAGTAGATCTTGGGAACTAGCGGGAGAGGCGACCCAGTACTTC	CASRSWELAGEATQYF
TRBV24-1	TRBJ2-3	NA	TRBD1	TGTGCCACCAGTGATAAAGACAGGGGTGGCACAGATACGCAGTATTTT	CATSDKDRGGTDTQYF
TRBV6-4	TRBJ1-2	NA	NA	TGTGCCAGCAGCACTACCGGAGACAGTGGCTACACCTTC	CASSTTGDSGYTF
TRBV21-1	TRBJ2-2	NA	NA	TGTGCCAGCAGCAAAGTGCATGGTTTGAGGTCCTCGAACACCGGGGAGCTGTTTTTT	CASSKVHGLRSSNTGELFF
TRBV5-6	TRBJ1-2	NA	NA	TGTGCCAGCAGCTTGGTAGGGGGGGCCTATGGCTACACCTTC	CASSLVGGAYGYTF
TRBV30	TRBJ2-1	NA	TRBD2	TGTGCCTGGAGTGGGATGACTAGCGGGACGTACTCCTACAATGAGCAGTTCTTC	CAWSGMTSGTYSYNEQFF